A selection of T cell receptor beta chains follows, all from one sample in a study of cytomegalovirus exposure and HLA in healthy donors. This table comes from immunoSEQ multiplex PCR, and its TCRdb copy is limited to in-frame clones, with some not included. The sample's table shows under 250,000 clones. The sequencing input was PBMCs. These receptors were obtained from a girl aged 2 to 9 in good health and CMV-seropositive. CDR3s include the opening cysteine and the closing phenylalanine or tryptophan. Each record gives: CDR3 DNA, CDR3 protein, V gene, CDR3 length, J gene, D gene. The D gene is left open where the match is weak.

CDR3 DNA: TGTGCCAGCAGCCAACTAGTCCCTTACCTCACAGATACGCAGTATTTT
CDR3 protein: CASSQLVPYLTDTQYF
V gene: TRBV7-9
CDR3 length: 16
J gene: TRBJ2-3
D gene: .

CDR3 DNA: TGCGCCATCAGAGACGGGGGGATAGGTAATCAGCCCCAGCATTTT
CDR3 protein: CAIRDGGIGNQPQHF
V gene: TRBV10-3
CDR3 length: 15
J gene: TRBJ1-5
D gene: .

CDR3 DNA: TGTGCCAGCTCCCAGGGGGCGAATCAGCCCCAGCATTTT
CDR3 protein: CASSQGANQPQHF
V gene: TRBV18
CDR3 length: 13
J gene: TRBJ1-5
D gene: TRBD1

CDR3 DNA: TGTGCCAGCAGTTTAAGAACCACGAGCTCCTACGAGCAGTACTTC
CDR3 protein: CASSLRTTSSYEQYF
V gene: TRBV28
CDR3 length: 15
J gene: TRBJ2-7
D gene: .

CDR3 DNA: TGTGCCAGCAGATCTTCGGGACTAGCGGGAGGAAGGGATACGCAGTATTTT
CDR3 protein: CASRSSGLAGGRDTQYF
V gene: TRBV7-9
CDR3 length: 17
J gene: TRBJ2-3
D gene: TRBD2

CDR3 DNA: TGTGCCAGCAGTTGGCGGAACTATGGCTACACCTTC
CDR3 protein: CASSWRNYGYTF
V gene: TRBV28
CDR3 length: 12
J gene: TRBJ1-2
D gene: .

CDR3 DNA: TGTGCCAGCAAATCGATAACTTTTACAAAGGACACTATCTTCTTTATTGAAGCTTTCTTT
CDR3 protein: CASKSITFTKDTIFFIEAFF
V gene: TRBV28
CDR3 length: 20
J gene: TRBJ1-1
D gene: .

CDR3 DNA: TGTGCCAGCTCACCACCCGGGAGGAGGTACGAGCAGTACTTC
CDR3 protein: CASSPPGRRYEQYF
V gene: TRBV18
CDR3 length: 14
J gene: TRBJ2-7
D gene: TRBD2

CDR3 DNA: TGTGCCAGCAGAACGCGGGACGGTCTAACTGGGGCCAACGTCCTGACTTTC
CDR3 protein: CASRTRDGLTGANVLTF
V gene: TRBV28
CDR3 length: 17
J gene: TRBJ2-6
D gene: .

CDR3 DNA: TGTGCCAGCTCCGCAGGGGCCATGAACACTGAAGCTTTCTTT
CDR3 protein: CASSAGAMNTEAFF
V gene: TRBV11-3
CDR3 length: 14
J gene: TRBJ1-1
D gene: .

CDR3 DNA: TGCGCCAGCAGCTTAGGCGGGAGCAATCAGCCCCAGCATTTT
CDR3 protein: CASSLGGSNQPQHF
V gene: TRBV5-1
CDR3 length: 14
J gene: TRBJ1-5
D gene: .

CDR3 DNA: TGTGCCAGCAGTTTATCCTACAGGGACCATGAGCAGTTCTTC
CDR3 protein: CASSLSYRDHEQFF
V gene: TRBV27
CDR3 length: 14
J gene: TRBJ2-1
D gene: .

CDR3 DNA: TGCGCCAGCAGCTTTTCTCAGGGTGGGGAAAAACTGTTTTTT
CDR3 protein: CASSFSQGGEKLFF
V gene: TRBV5-1
CDR3 length: 14
J gene: TRBJ1-4
D gene: .

CDR3 DNA: TGTGCCAGCAGCCCAACTTGGACTAGCGCTAATACAGATACGCAGTATTTT
CDR3 protein: CASSPTWTSANTDTQYF
V gene: TRBV7-9
CDR3 length: 17
J gene: TRBJ2-3
D gene: TRBD2

CDR3 DNA: TGTGCCAGCAGTGATAGGAGCGGAGGCAAAAACATTCAGTACTTC
CDR3 protein: CASSDRSGGKNIQYF
V gene: TRBV2
CDR3 length: 15
J gene: TRBJ2-4
D gene: .

CDR3 DNA: TGTGCCAGCAGTTTATTGGGGGCGCGAGGGGGCTACACCTTC
CDR3 protein: CASSLLGARGGYTF
V gene: TRBV28
CDR3 length: 14
J gene: TRBJ1-2
D gene: .

CDR3 DNA: TGTGCCAGCAGCCGCCGACTAGCGGGAGGGCCCGGTATAACCTACAATGAGCAGTTCTTC
CDR3 protein: CASSRRLAGGPGITYNEQFF
V gene: TRBV7-6
CDR3 length: 20
J gene: TRBJ2-1
D gene: TRBD2

CDR3 DNA: TGCAGCGTGGCCCAGGGCAGGCCCAAGCAAGAGACCCAGTACTTC
CDR3 protein: CSVAQGRPKQETQYF
V gene: TRBV29-1
CDR3 length: 15
J gene: TRBJ2-5
D gene: .

CDR3 DNA: TGCGCCAGCAGCTGGGTGTCAGGGTATACAGAGACCCAGTACTTC
CDR3 protein: CASSWVSGYTETQYF
V gene: TRBV5-1
CDR3 length: 15
J gene: TRBJ2-5
D gene: .

CDR3 DNA: TGTGCCAGCAGCCAGGGGACCTCTCTCTATGGCTACACCTTC
CDR3 protein: CASSQGTSLYGYTF
V gene: TRBV6-5
CDR3 length: 14
J gene: TRBJ1-2
D gene: .

CDR3 DNA: TGTGCCAGCAGTGCGGGGACAGGGGGGCGCGAGCAGTTCTTC
CDR3 protein: CASSAGTGGREQFF
V gene: TRBV6-1
CDR3 length: 14
J gene: TRBJ2-1
D gene: TRBD1

CDR3 DNA: TGTGCCAGCAGCCCGGGGGGGGGCCGGCGCCAAGAGACCCAGTACTTC
CDR3 protein: CASSPGGGRRQETQYF
V gene: TRBV9
CDR3 length: 16
J gene: TRBJ2-5
D gene: TRBD2

CDR3 DNA: TGTGCCAGCACTGGCGGGAGGGGATGGACCGGGGAGCTGTTTTTT
CDR3 protein: CASTGGRGWTGELFF
V gene: TRBV6-6
CDR3 length: 15
J gene: TRBJ2-2
D gene: TRBD2

CDR3 DNA: TGTGCCAGCAGACGCGACAGCTATGGCTACACCTTC
CDR3 protein: CASRRDSYGYTF
V gene: TRBV28
CDR3 length: 12
J gene: TRBJ1-2
D gene: .

CDR3 DNA: TGCAGTGCACCGGACAGCGGTGGCTACACCTTC
CDR3 protein: CSAPDSGGYTF
V gene: TRBV20-1
CDR3 length: 11
J gene: TRBJ1-2
D gene: .

CDR3 DNA: TGTGCCAGTGAGAACAGGGCCGAAAACACCGGGGAGCTGTTTTTT
CDR3 protein: CASENRAENTGELFF
V gene: TRBV19
CDR3 length: 15
J gene: TRBJ2-2
D gene: .

CDR3 DNA: TGTGCCAGCAGTTTATCAGCAAGTTGGAGGGGGCCGATGAACACTGAAGCTTTCTTT
CDR3 protein: CASSLSASWRGPMNTEAFF
V gene: TRBV27
CDR3 length: 19
J gene: TRBJ1-1
D gene: TRBD1

CDR3 DNA: TGCAGCGTTGAGAACTCAGGCTCCTACGAGCAGTACTTC
CDR3 protein: CSVENSGSYEQYF
V gene: TRBV29-1
CDR3 length: 13
J gene: TRBJ2-7
D gene: .

CDR3 DNA: TGTGCCAGCAGCTTAGACAGCTATACGCAGTATTTT
CDR3 protein: CASSLDSYTQYF
V gene: TRBV7-9
CDR3 length: 12
J gene: TRBJ2-3
D gene: .

CDR3 DNA: TGTGCCAGTAGTATATTAGGGGGATCGGGCTACGAGCAGTACTTC
CDR3 protein: CASSILGGSGYEQYF
V gene: TRBV19
CDR3 length: 15
J gene: TRBJ2-7
D gene: .

CDR3 DNA: TGTGCCAGCAGTTTAGGGCAGAACTATGGCTACACCTTC
CDR3 protein: CASSLGQNYGYTF
V gene: TRBV27
CDR3 length: 13
J gene: TRBJ1-2
D gene: .

CDR3 DNA: TGTGCCAGCAGTGGGACTAGCGGACTCAATGAGCAGTTCTTC
CDR3 protein: CASSGTSGLNEQFF
V gene: TRBV28
CDR3 length: 14
J gene: TRBJ2-1
D gene: TRBD2

CDR3 DNA: TGCGCCAGCCACGGTGGGCGCGGGGAAGTACGCACTGAAGCTTTCTTT
CDR3 protein: CASHGGRGEVRTEAFF
V gene: TRBV10-2
CDR3 length: 16
J gene: TRBJ1-1
D gene: .

CDR3 DNA: TGTGCCAGCAGCGGACAGGGGATCGCTGGAAACACCATATATTTT
CDR3 protein: CASSGQGIAGNTIYF
V gene: TRBV9
CDR3 length: 15
J gene: TRBJ1-3
D gene: TRBD1

CDR3 DNA: TGTGCCAGCACCGGACAGGAGATGAACACTGAAGCTTTCTTT
CDR3 protein: CASTGQEMNTEAFF
V gene: TRBV28
CDR3 length: 14
J gene: TRBJ1-1
D gene: TRBD1

CDR3 DNA: TGTGCCAGCAGCTTAGATCTATCCGGTTGGGCGGGGGCGCGCGGCGAGCAGTACTTC
CDR3 protein: CASSLDLSGWAGARGEQYF
V gene: TRBV11-2
CDR3 length: 19
J gene: TRBJ2-7
D gene: .